This T cell receptor (beta chain) was captured by sequencing in a study of OX40 agonist ivuxolimab in advanced cancers. Study summary: Patients were 82.7% male with ages roughly 20 to 80, mean 60. Therapy given before enrollment (anti-PD-1, anti-PD-L1 or anti-CTLA-4) was allowed, and around 40% had some.

Findings and limits, study-wide: CD8+ T cells were the subset that, on average, had more expanded clones than CD4+.

Some clones are missing from TCRdb's copy, which holds only in-frame ones; the method was immunoSEQ multiplex PCR. The sample lists roughly 88,000 clones, about 89% occurring once. Germline CDR1 SNHLY, CDR2 FYNNEI. V lost 2 bases and J lost 1; bases outside the gene matches: 7. This CDR3 has 16 residues. A note on this clone: What it binds is unknown.

Blood specimens came from baseline, cycle 4 day 1, and cycle 7 day 1. The receptor comes from an adult with an advanced solid tumor such as melanoma, head and neck, liver or kidney cancer. The sample in question was CD4+ or CD8+ T cells sorted from blood, obtained in a trial of the OX40 agonist ivuxolimab. The chain has TRBV2 and TRBJ2-5, with 7 bases lining up with TRBD2. The CDR3 nucleotides read TGTGCCAGCAGTGAACGCGGGGTAGCGGGCCAAGAGACCCAGTACTTC. Its translation: CASSERGVAGQETQYF.